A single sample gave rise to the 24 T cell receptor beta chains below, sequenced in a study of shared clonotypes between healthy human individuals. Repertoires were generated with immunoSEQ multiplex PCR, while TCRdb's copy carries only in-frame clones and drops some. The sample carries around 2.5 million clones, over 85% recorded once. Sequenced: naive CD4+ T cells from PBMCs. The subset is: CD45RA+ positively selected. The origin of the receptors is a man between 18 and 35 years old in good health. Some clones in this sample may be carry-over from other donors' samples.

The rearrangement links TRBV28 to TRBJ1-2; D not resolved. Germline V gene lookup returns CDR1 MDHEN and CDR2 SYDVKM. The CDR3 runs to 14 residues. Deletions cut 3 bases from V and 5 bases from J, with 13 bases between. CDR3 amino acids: CASSLDGLRYGYTF. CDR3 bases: TGTGCCAGCAGTTTGGACGGACTGCGGTATGGCTACACCTTC.

Here the CDR3 reads CASSLGPLVGQFF. The CDR3 DNA follows: TGTGCCAGCAGTTTAGGCCCCCTAGTAGGGCAGTTCTTC. The V gene is TRBV27, the J gene TRBJ2-1; no definite D call. CDR3 length: 13 residues. The germline V and J ends were trimmed by 2 bases and 12 bases, with 14 bases remaining between them. CDR1 is MNHEY, CDR2 SMNVEV, per germline (reference sequence).

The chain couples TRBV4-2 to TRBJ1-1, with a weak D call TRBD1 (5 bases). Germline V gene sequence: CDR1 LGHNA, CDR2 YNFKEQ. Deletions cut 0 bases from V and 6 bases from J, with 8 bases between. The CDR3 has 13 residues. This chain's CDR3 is CASSQDSGAEAFF. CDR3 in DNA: TGTGCCAGCAGCCAAGATTCGGGGGCTGAAGCTTTCTTT.

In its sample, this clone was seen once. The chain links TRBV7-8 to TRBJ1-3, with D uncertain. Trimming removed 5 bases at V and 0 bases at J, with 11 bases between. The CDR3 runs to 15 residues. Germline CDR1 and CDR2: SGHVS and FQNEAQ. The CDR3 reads CASSLGRFSGNTIYF. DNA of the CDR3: TGTGCCAGCAGCCTGGGCCGTTTCTCTGGAAACACCATATATTTT. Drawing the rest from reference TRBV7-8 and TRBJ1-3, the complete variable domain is GAGVSQSPRYKVAKRGQDVALRCDPISGHVSLFWYQQALGQGPEFLTYFQNEAQLDKSGLPSDRFFAERPEGSVSTLKIQRTQQEDSAVYLCASSLGRFSGNTIYFGEGSWLTVV.

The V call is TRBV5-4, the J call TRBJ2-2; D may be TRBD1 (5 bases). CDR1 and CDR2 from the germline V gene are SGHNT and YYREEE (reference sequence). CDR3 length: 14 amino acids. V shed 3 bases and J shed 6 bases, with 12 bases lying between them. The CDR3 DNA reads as TGTGCCAGCAGCTCAAACCAGGGCTCCGGGGAGCTGTTTTTT. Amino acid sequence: CASSSNQGSGELFF. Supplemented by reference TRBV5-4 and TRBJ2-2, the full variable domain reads ETGVTQSPTHLIKTRGQQVTLRCSSQSGHNTVSWYQQALGQGPQFIFQYYREEENGRGNFPPRFSGLQFPNYSSELNVNALELDDSALYLCASSSNQGSGELFFGEGSRLTVL.

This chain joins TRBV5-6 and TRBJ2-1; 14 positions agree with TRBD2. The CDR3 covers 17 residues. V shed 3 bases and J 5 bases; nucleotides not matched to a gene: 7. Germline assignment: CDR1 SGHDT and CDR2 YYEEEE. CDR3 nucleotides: TGTGCCAGCAGCTGGGGACTAGCGGGAGAAGGGAACAATGAGCAGTTCTTC. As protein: CASSWGLAGEGNNEQFF.

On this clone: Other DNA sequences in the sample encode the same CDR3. CDR3 loop: CASSLARQGETQYF. CDR3 DNA: TGTGCCAGCAGCTTGGCCCGGCAGGGAGAGACCCAGTACTTC. The chain has TRBV5-4 and TRBJ2-5; possible D gene TRBD1, 5 bases. This CDR3 is built from 14 residues. V was trimmed by 0 bases and J by 4 bases, leaving 10 bases between them. The germline V gene has CDR1 SGHNT and CDR2 YYREEE (reference sequence).

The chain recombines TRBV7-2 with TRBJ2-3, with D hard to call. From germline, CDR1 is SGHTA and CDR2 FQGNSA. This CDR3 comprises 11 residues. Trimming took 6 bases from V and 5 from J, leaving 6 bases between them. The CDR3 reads CASSQVDTQYF. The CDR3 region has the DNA TGTGCCAGCAGTCAGGTAGATACGCAGTATTTT.

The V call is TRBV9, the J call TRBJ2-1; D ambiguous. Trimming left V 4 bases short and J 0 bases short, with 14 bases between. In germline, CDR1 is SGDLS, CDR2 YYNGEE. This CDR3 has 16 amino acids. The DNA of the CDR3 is TGTGCCAGCAGCCCCGGCCCGGCGAACTCCTACAATGAGCAGTTCTTC. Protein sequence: CASSPGPANSYNEQFF. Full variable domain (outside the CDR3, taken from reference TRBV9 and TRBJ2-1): DSGVTQTPKHLITATGQRVTLRCSPRSGDLSVYWYQQSLDQGLQFLIQYYNGEERAKGNILERFSAQQFPDLHSELNLSSLELGDSALYFCASSPGPANSYNEQFFGPGTRLTVL.

The CDR3 coding sequence is TGTGCCAGCAGCTTAGACCCCTCCCCGGGACAGTACAATGAGCAGTTCTTC. Its protein product is CASSLDPSPGQYNEQFF. The rearrangement uses TRBV11-1 and TRBJ2-1, with 7 bases fitting TRBD1. The CDR3 is 17 residues long. After removal of 1 base from V and 4 bases from J, the junction contained 10 bases not matched to a gene. From germline, CDR1 is SGHAT and CDR2 FQDESV (reference sequence).

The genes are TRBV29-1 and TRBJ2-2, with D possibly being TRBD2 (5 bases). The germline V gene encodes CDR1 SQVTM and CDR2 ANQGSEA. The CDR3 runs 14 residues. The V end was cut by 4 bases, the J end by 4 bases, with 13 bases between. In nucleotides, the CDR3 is TGCAGCGTTGTTCTTTTGGACTTCACCGGGGAGCTGTTTTTT. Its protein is CSVVLLDFTGELFF.

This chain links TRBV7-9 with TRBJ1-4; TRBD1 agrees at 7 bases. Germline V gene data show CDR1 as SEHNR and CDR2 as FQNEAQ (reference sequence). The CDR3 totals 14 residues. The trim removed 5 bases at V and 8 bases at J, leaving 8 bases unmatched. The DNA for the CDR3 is TGTGCCAGCAGCCGTGGGACAGAGGTCGAAAAACTGTTTTTT. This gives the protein CASSRGTEVEKLFF.

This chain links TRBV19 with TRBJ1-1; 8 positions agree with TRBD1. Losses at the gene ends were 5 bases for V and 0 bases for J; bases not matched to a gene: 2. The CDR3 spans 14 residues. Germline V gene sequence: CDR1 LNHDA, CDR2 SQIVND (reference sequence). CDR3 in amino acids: CASSPGQVNTEAFF. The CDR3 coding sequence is TGTGCCAGTAGTCCGGGACAGGTGAACACTGAAGCTTTCTTT.

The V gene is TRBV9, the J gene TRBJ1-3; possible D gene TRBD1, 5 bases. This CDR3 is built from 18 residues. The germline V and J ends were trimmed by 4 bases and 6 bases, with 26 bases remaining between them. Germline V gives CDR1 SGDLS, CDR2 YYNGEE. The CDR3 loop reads CASSKANRQRTSQNTIYF. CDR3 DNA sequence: TGTGCCAGCAGCAAAGCCAACCGACAGAGAACCTCCCAAAACACCATATATTTT.

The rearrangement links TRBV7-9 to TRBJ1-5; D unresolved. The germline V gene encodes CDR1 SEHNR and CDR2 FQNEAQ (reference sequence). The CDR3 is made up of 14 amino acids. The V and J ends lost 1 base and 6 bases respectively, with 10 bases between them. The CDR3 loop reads CASSLGGGVQPQHF. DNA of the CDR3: TGTGCCAGCAGCTTAGGGGGTGGGGTTCAGCCCCAGCATTTT.

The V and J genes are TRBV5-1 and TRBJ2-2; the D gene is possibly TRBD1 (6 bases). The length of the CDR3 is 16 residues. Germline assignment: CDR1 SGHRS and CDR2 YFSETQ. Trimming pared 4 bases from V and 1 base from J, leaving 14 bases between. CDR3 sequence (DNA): TGCGCCAGCAGCCAAATGACAGGCCAGAACACCGGGGAGCTGTTTTTT. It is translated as CASSQMTGQNTGELFF.

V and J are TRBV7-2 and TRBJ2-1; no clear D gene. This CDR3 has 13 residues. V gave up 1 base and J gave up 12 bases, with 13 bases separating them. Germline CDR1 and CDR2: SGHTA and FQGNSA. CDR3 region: CASSLEPSTAQFF. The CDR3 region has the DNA TGTGCCAGCAGCTTAGAACCCTCTACGGCGCAGTTCTTC.

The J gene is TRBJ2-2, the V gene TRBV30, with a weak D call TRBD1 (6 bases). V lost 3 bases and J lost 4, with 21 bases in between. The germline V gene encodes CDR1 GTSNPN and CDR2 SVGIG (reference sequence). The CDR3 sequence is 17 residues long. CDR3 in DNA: TGTGCCTGGAGCCCCGACCGCACAGGGTGGGGCACCGGGGAGCTGTTTTTT. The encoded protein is CAWSPDRTGWGTGELFF.

The CDR3 DNA reads TGCGCCAGCAGCTTACAGGACACCGGAGAGCAGTTCTTC. The encoded protein is CASSLQDTGEQFF. The rearrangement joins TRBV5-1 to TRBJ2-1; the D gene is possibly TRBD1 (5 bases). The germline gives CDR1 SGHRS, CDR2 YFSETQ. Trimming took off 2 bases at V and 10 bases at J, with 13 bases between the two ends. The CDR3 runs 13 residues.

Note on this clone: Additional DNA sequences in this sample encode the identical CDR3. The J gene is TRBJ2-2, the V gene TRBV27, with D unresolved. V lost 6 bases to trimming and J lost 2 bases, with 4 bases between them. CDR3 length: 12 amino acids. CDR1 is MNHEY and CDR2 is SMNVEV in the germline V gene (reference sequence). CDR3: CASRRNTGELFF. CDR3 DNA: TGTGCCAGCAGACGAAACACCGGGGAGCTGTTTTTT.

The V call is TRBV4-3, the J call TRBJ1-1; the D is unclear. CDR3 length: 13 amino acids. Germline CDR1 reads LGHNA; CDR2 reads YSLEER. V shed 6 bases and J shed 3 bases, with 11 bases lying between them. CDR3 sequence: CASRLTYYTEAFF. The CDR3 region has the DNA TGCGCCAGCAGACTGACCTATTACACTGAAGCTTTCTTT.

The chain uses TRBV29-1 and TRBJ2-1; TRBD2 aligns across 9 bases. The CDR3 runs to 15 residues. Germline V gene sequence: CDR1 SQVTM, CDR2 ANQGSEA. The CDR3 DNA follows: TGCAGTCATGAGCGGGAGGACCCCCGCTACAATGAGCAGTTCTTC. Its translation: CSHEREDPRYNEQFF.

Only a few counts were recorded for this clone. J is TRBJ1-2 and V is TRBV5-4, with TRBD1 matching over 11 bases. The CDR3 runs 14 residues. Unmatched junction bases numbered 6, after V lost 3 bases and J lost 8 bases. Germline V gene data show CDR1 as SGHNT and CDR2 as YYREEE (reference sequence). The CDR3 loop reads CASSSGQGAPGYTF. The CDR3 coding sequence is TGTGCCAGCAGCTCTGGACAGGGGGCGCCGGGCTACACCTTC.

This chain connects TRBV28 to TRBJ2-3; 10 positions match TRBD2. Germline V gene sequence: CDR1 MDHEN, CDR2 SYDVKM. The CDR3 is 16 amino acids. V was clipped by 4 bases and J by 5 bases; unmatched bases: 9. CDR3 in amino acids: CASSSPGAGGRDTQYF. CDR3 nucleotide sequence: TGTGCCAGCAGTTCCCCGGGAGCGGGAGGGAGAGATACGCAGTATTTT. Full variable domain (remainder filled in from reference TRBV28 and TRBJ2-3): DVKVTQSSRYLVKRTGEKVFLECVQDMDHENMFWYRQDPGLGLRLIYFSYDVKMKEKGDIPEGYSVSREKKERFSLILESASTNQTSMYLCASSSPGAGGRDTQYFGPGTRLTVL.